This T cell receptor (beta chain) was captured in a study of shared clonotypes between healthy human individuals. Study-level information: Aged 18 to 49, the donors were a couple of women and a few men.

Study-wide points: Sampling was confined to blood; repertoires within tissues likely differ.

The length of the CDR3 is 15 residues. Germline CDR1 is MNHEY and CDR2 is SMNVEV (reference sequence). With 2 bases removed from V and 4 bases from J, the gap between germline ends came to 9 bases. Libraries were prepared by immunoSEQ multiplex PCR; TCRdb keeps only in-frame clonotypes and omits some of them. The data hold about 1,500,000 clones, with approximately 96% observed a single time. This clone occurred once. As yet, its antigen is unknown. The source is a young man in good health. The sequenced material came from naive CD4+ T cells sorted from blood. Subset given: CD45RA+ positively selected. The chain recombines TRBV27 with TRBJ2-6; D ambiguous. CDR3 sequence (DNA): TGTGCCAGCAGTTTAAAGGAGTCCGGGGCCAACGTCCTGACTTTC. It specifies CASSLKESGANVLTF. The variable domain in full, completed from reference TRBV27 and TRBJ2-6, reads EAQVTQNPRYLITVTGKKLTVTCSQNMNHEYMSWYRQDPGLGLRQIYYSMNVEVTDKGDVPEGYKVSRKEKRNFPLILESPSPNQTSLYFCASSLKESGANVLTFGAGSRLTVL.